These T cell receptor beta chains were read from a single sample in a study of cytomegalovirus exposure and HLA in healthy donors. Using immunoSEQ multiplex PCR, the repertoire was profiled, and TCRdb retains in-frame clones only, with some absent. The data hold over 110,000 clones, with around 87% observed a single time. Sequencing was carried out using PBMCs. All receptors come from a man aged 18 to 29 in good health and CMV-seropositive. The CDR3 runs from the conserved cysteine through the conserved F or W. D genes are given only for firm matches. Size values are once, few and many counts, or a class for expanded clones, and some rows have none.

TRBV5-1	TRBD1	NA	18	TRBJ1-2	CASSLAPTFGQGKDGYTF	TGCGCCAGCAGCTTGGCCCCAACCTTTGGACAGGGTAAAGATGGCTACACCTTC
TRBV2	NA	NA	16	TRBJ2-7	CASRETVGGISYEQYF	TGTGCCAGCAGAGAAACCGTCGGGGGAATCTCCTACGAGCAGTACTTC
TRBV18	TRBD1	NA	13	TRBJ1-1	CASSPTGGGEAFF	TGTGCCAGCTCACCAACAGGGGGCGGTGAAGCTTTCTTT
TRBV14	TRBD1	NA	14	TRBJ1-1	CASSRGGARTEAFF	TGTGCCAGCAGCCGAGGGGGCGCGCGGACTGAAGCTTTCTTT
TRBV18	NA	NA	15	TRBJ2-7	CASTPTGETSREQYF	TGTGCCAGCACCCCAACGGGGGAGACTTCCAGGGAGCAGTACTTC
TRBV15	NA	NA	15	TRBJ1-1	CATSRDRGFNTEAFF	TGTGCCACCAGCAGAGATAGGGGGTTCAACACTGAAGCTTTCTTT
TRBV27	TRBD1	NA	13	TRBJ1-2	CASSPGQGYGYTF	TGTGCCAGCAGTCCGGGACAGGGATATGGCTACACCTTC
TRBV5-1	NA	once	14	TRBJ2-5	CASSLGTVEETQYF	TGCGCCAGCAGCTTGGGGACTGTGGAAGAGACCCAGTACTTC
TRBV11-3	NA	NA	14	TRBJ2-2	CASSSAWTTGELFF	TGTGCCAGCAGCTCCGCTTGGACTACCGGGGAGCTGTTTTTT
TRBV30	TRBD1	NA	17	TRBJ2-2	CAWSVDRGPPITGELFF	TGTGCCTGGAGTGTCGACAGGGGGCCGCCGATCACCGGGGAGCTGTTTTTT
TRBV10-2	NA	NA	13	TRBJ1-2	CASNPIQGHGYTF	TGCGCCAGCAACCCAATACAGGGCCATGGCTACACCTTC
TRBV6-1	NA	NA	12	TRBJ2-7	CASSEFQYEQYF	TGTGCCAGCAGTGAATTTCAGTACGAGCAGTACTTC
TRBV6-5	NA	few	14	TRBJ1-2	CASSAGGSNYGYTF	TGTGCCAGCAGTGCGGGGGGCTCTAACTATGGCTACACCTTC
TRBV30	NA	NA	13	TRBJ2-5	CAWSPRAGETQYF	TGTGCCTGGAGTCCCCGAGCGGGAGAGACCCAGTACTTC
TRBV2	NA	NA	12	TRBJ2-7	CAGLEINYEQYF	TGTGCCGGACTTGAGATTAATTACGAGCAGTACTTC
TRBV11-2	NA	once	15	TRBJ1-1	CASSLDGAGSTEAFF	TGTGCCAGCAGCTTAGATGGGGCCGGAAGCACTGAAGCTTTCTTT
TRBV7-9	NA	few	11	TRBJ2-7	CASSPGVEQYF	TGTGCCAGCAGCCCAGGGGTCGAGCAGTACTTC
TRBV11-2	TRBD2	NA	14	TRBJ2-7	CASSLAWEGYEQYF	TGTGCCAGCAGCTTAGCTTGGGAGGGCTACGAGCAGTACTTC
TRBV20-1	NA	few	11	TRBJ1-2	CSKQGGYGYTF	TGCAGTAAACAGGGCGGGTATGGCTACACCTTC
TRBV6-1	TRBD1	NA	13	TRBJ1-1	CASRRGRGTEAFF	TGTGCCAGCAGAAGGGGGCGCGGCACTGAAGCTTTCTTT
TRBV5-1	TRBD2	once	21	TRBJ2-1	CASSNLYMGRGAGPPYNEQFF	TGCGCCAGCAGCAACTTGTACATGGGACGGGGAGCGGGACCACCCTACAATGAGCAGTTCTTC
TRBV6-5	TRBD2	once	15	TRBJ2-1	CASSYSWEGRYEQFF	TGTGCCAGCAGTTACTCGTGGGAGGGCCGATATGAGCAGTTCTTC